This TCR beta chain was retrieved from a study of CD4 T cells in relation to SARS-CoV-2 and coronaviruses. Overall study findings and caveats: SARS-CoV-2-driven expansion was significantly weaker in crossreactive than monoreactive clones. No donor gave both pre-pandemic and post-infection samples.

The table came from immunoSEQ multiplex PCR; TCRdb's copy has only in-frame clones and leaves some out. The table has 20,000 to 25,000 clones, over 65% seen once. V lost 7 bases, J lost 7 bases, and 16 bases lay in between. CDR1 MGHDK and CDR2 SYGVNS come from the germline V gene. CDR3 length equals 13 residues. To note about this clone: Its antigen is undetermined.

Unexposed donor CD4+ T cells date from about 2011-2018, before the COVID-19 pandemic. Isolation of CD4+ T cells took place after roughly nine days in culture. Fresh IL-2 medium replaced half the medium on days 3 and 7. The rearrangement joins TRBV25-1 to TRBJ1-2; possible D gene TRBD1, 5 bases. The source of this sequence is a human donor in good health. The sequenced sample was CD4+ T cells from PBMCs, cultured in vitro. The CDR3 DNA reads TGTGCCAGCACCCCCCGGGACTCGAGTGGCTACACCTTC. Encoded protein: CASTPRDSSGYTF.